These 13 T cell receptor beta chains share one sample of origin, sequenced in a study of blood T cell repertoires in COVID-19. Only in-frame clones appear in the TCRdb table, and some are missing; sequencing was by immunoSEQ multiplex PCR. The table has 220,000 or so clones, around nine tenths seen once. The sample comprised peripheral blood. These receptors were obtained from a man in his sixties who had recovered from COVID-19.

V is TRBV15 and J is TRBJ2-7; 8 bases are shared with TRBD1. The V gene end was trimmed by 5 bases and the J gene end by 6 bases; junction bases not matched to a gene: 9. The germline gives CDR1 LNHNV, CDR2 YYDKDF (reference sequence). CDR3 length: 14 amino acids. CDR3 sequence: CATSGADRGGEQYF. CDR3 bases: TGTGCCACCAGCGGCGCAGACAGGGGAGGCGAGCAGTACTTC.

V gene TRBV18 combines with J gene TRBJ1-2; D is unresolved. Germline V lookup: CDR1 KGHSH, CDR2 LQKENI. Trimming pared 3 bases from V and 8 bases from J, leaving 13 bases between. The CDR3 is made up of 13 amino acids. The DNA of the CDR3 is TGTGCCAGCTCACCGAAGGCCCTAGAAGGCTACACCTTC. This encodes CASSPKALEGYTF.

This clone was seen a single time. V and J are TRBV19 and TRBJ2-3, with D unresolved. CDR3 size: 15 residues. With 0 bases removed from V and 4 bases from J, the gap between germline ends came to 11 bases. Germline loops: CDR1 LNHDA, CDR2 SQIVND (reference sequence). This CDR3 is CASSIDRTVSDTQYF. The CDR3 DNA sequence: TGTGCCAGTAGTATAGATCGAACGGTATCAGATACGCAGTATTTT.

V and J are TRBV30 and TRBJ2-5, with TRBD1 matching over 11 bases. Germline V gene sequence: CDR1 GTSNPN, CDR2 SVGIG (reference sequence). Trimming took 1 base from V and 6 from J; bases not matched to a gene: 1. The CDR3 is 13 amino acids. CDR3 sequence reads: CAWSGDRGKTQYF. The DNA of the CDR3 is TGTGCCTGGAGTGGGGACAGGGGGAAGACCCAGTACTTC.

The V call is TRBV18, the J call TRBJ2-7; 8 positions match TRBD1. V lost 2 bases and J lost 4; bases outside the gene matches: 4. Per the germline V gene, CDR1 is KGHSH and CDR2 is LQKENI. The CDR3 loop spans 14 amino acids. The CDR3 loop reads CASSPDRGGYEQYF. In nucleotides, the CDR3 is TGTGCCAGCTCACCAGACAGGGGAGGTTACGAGCAGTACTTC.

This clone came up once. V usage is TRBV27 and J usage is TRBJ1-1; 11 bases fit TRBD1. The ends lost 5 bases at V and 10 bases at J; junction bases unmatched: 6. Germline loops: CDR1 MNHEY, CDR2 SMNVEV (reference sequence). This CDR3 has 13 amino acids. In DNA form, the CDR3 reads TGTGCCAGCAGTCCCTGGGACAGGGGGAGAGCTTTCTTT. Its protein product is CASSPWDRGRAFF.

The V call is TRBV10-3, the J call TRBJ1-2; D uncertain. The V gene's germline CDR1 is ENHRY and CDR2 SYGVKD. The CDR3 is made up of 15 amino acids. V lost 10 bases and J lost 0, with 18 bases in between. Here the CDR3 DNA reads TGTGCCACAACCACAACAGCCTTACCTAACTATGGCTACACCTTC. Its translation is CATTTTALPNYGYTF.

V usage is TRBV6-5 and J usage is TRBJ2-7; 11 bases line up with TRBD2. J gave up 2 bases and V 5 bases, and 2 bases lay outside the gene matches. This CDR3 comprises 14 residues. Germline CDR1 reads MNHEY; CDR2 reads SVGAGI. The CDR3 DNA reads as TGTGCCAGCAGTACGGGACTAGCGGCCTACGAGCAGTACTTC. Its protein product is CASSTGLAAYEQYF.

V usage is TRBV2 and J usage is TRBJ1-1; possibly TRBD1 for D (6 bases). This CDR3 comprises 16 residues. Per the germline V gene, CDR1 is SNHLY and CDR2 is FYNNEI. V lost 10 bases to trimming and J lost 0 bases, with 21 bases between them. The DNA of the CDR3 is TGTGCCATCACGCTGGGGACACAGCACATGAACACTGAAGCTTTCTTT. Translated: CAITLGTQHMNTEAFF.

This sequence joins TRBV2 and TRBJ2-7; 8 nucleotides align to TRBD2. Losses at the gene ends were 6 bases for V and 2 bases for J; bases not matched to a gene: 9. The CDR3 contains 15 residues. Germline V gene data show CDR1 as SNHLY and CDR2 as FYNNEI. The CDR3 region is CASSGEGGGPYEQYF. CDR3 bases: TGTGCCAGCAGCGGGGAGGGCGGGGGGCCCTACGAGCAGTACTTC.

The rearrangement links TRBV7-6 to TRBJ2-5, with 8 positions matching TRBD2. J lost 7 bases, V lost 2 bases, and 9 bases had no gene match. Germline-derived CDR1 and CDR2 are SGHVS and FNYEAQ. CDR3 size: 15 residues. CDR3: CASSLQIQAGATQYF. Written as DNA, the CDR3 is TGTGCCAGCAGCTTACAGATTCAAGCGGGGGCGACCCAGTACTTC.

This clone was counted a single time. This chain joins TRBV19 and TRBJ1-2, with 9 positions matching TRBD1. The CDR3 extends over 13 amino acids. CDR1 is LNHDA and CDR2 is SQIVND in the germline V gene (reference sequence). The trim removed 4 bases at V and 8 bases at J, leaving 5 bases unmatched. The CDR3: CASSTTGGGGYTF. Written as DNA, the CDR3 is TGTGCCAGTAGTACTACAGGGGGCGGGGGCTACACCTTC.

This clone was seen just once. The CDR3 DNA sequence: TGTGCCAGCTCACCTCCCTCGGGAGGGGAGACCCAGTACTTC. The encoded protein is CASSPPSGGETQYF. This chain connects TRBV18 to TRBJ2-5, with 8 bases matching TRBD2. Germline CDR1 is KGHSH and CDR2 is LQKENI. The CDR3 contains 14 residues. With 3 bases clipped from V and 5 bases from J, the junction kept 5 bases outside the gene matches.